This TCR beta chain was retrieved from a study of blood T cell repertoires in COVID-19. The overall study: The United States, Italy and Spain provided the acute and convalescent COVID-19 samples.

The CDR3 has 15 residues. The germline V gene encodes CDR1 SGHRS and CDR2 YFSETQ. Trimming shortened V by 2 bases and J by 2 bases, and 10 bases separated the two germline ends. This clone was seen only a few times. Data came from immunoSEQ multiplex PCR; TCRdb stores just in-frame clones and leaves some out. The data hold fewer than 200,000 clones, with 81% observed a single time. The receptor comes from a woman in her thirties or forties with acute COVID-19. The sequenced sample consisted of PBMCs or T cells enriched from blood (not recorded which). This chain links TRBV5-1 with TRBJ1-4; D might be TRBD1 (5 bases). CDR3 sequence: CASSFQGGTNEKLFF. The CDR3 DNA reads TGCGCCAGCAGCTTTCAGGGTGGTACTAATGAAAAACTGTTTTTT.